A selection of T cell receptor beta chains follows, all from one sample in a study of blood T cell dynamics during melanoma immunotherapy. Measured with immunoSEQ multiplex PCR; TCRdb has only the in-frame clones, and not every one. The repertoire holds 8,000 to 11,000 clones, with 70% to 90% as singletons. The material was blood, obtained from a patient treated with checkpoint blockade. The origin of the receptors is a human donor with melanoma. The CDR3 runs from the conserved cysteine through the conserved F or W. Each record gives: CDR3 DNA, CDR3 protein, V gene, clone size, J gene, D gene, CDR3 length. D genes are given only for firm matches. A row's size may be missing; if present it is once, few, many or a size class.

DNA: TGTGCCAGCAGCCAGGTCGGGGGCAGCACAGATACGCAGTATTTT; CDR3: CASSQVGGSTDTQYF; V: TRBV6-1; size: few; J: TRBJ2-3; D: NA; length: 15
DNA: TGTGCCAGCTCACCTGGGACAGGGAACACTGAAGCTTTCTTT; CDR3: CASSPGTGNTEAFF; V: TRBV18; size: NA; J: TRBJ1-1; D: TRBD1; length: 14
DNA: TGTGCCAGCAGGGAAACAGGCCCAACGAACACTGAAGCTTTCTTT; CDR3: CASRETGPTNTEAFF; V: TRBV28; size: NA; J: TRBJ1-1; D: NA; length: 15
DNA: TGTGCCAGCAGCTATGCCCCGGGCCCCGAGCAGTACTTC; CDR3: CASSYAPGPEQYF; V: TRBV6-5; size: once; J: TRBJ2-7; D: NA; length: 13
DNA: TGTGCCAGCAGCTTGGAGGGCGGGAGGCTCATTAAGACGACAGATACGCAGTATTTT; CDR3: CASSLEGGRLIKTTDTQYF; V: TRBV11-3; size: NA; J: TRBJ2-3; D: TRBD2; length: 19
DNA: TGTGCCAGCAGTAGGACAGGGGCCACCATATATTTT; CDR3: CASSRTGATIYF; V: TRBV28; size: NA; J: TRBJ1-3; D: TRBD1; length: 12
DNA: TGTGCCACCAGCAGGGGGACCTATGAAAAACTGTTTTTT; CDR3: CATSRGTYEKLFF; V: TRBV15; size: NA; J: TRBJ1-4; D: NA; length: 13
DNA: TGTGCCATCAGTGTTTGGGGACAGGGGACGGGAAACACTGAAGCTTTCTTT; CDR3: CAISVWGQGTGNTEAFF; V: TRBV10-3; size: NA; J: TRBJ1-1; D: TRBD1; length: 17
DNA: TGCGCCAGCAGCCAAGAGGGGGGGGCAGATACGCAGTATTTT; CDR3: CASSQEGGADTQYF; V: TRBV4-3; size: NA; J: TRBJ2-3; D: TRBD2; length: 14
DNA: TGTGCCAGCAGCACAAGGGGGGTAGGCTTCTTC; CDR3: CASSTRGVGFF; V: TRBV7-8; size: NA; J: TRBJ2-1; D: NA; length: 11
DNA: TGTGCCAGCAGTGATTTGACCGTTAGCAATCAGCCCCAGCATTTT; CDR3: CASSDLTVSNQPQHF; V: TRBV2; size: NA; J: TRBJ1-5; D: NA; length: 15
DNA: TGTGCCAGCAGCTTAACAGTTGGTGGCTACGAGCAGTACTTC; CDR3: CASSLTVGGYEQYF; V: TRBV7-2; size: NA; J: TRBJ2-7; D: NA; length: 14
DNA: TGTGCCAGCAGCGCCACCGAGACCCAGTACTTC; CDR3: CASSATETQYF; V: TRBV2; size: NA; J: TRBJ2-5; D: NA; length: 11
DNA: TGTGCCAGTAGCCCGTATGGGCGAGGCAGATTAGGTACCGGGGAGCTGTTTTTT; CDR3: CASSPYGRGRLGTGELFF; V: TRBV19; size: NA; J: TRBJ2-2; D: NA; length: 18
DNA: TGCGCCAGCAGCCCGAGACTAGCAGGCGCGGACGGGGAGCTGTTTTTT; CDR3: CASSPRLAGADGELFF; V: TRBV4-3; size: NA; J: TRBJ2-2; D: TRBD2; length: 16